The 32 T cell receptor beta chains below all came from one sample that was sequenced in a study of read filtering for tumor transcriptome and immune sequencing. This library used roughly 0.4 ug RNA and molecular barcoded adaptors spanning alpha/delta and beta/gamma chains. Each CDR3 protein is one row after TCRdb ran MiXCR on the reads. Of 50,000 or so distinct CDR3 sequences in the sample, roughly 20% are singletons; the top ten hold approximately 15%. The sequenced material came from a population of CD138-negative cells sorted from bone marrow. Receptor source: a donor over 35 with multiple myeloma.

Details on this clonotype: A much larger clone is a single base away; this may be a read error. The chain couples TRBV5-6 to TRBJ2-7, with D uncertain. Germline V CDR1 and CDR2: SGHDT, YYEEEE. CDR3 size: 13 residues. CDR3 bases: TGTGCCAGCAGCTTGTCAAGGGCCTACGAGCAGTGCTTC. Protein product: CASSLSRAYEQCF.

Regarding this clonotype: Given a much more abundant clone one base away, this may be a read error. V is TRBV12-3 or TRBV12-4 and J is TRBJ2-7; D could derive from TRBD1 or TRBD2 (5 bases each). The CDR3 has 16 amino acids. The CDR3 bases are TGTGCCAGCAGGGCAGACCGGGGCAGACTAAACTACGGGCAGTACTTC. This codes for CASRADRGRLNYGQYF.

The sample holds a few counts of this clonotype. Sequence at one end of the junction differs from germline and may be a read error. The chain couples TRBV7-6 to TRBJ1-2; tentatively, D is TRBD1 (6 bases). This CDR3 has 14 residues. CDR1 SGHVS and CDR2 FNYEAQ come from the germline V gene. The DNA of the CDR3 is TGTGCCAGCAGCTTAGATCCGGGGGCGAATGGCTACACCTTT. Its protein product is CASSLDPGANGYTF.

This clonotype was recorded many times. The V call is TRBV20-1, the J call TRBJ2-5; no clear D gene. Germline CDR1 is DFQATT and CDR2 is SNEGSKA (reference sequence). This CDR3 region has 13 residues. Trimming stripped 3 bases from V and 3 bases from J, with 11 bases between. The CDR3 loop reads CSARETKEETQYF. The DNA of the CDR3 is TGCAGTGCTAGGGAGACAAAAGAAGAGACCCAGTACTTC.

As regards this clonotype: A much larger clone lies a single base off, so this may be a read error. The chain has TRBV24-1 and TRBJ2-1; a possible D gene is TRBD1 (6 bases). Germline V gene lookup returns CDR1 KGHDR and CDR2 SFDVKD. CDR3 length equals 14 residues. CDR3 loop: CATSDLRRDKEQFF. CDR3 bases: TGTGCCACCAGTGATTTGCGCAGGGACAAAGAGCAGTTCTTC.

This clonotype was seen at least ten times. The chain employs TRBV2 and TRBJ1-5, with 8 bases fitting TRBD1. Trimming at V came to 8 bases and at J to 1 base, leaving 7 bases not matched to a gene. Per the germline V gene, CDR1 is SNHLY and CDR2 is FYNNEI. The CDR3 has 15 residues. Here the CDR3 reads CASLPQGASNQPQHF. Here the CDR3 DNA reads TGTGCCAGCCTTCCCCAGGGGGCCAGCAATCAGCCCCAGCATTTT.

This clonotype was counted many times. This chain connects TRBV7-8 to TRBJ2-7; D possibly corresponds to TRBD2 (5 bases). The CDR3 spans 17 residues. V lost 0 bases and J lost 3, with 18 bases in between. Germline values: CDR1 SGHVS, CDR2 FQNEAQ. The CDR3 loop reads CASSLAATWTVFYEQYF. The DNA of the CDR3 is TGTGCCAGCAGCTTAGCGGCTACCTGGACTGTCTTCTACGAGCAGTACTTC.

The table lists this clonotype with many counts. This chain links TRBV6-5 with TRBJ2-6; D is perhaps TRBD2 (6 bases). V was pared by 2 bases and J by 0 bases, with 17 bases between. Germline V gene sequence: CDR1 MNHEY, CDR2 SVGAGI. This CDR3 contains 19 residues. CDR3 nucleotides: TGTGCCAGCAGTTACGGCTTAGGCGGGGAGCACTCTGGGGCCAACGTCCTGACTTTC. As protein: CASSYGLGGEHSGANVLTF.

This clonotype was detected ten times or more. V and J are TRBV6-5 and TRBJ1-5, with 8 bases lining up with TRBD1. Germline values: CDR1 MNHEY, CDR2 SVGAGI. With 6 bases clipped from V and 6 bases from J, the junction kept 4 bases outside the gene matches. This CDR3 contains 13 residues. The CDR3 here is CASRDRDGQPQHF. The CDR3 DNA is TGTGCCAGCAGGGACAGGGATGGTCAGCCCCAGCATTTT.

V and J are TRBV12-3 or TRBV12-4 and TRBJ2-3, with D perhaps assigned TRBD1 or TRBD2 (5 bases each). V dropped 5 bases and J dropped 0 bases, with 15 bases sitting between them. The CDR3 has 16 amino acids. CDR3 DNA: TGTGCCAGCAGTCCCCTCCGGGGCCTTAGCACAGATACGCAGTATTTT. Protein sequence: CASSPLRGLSTDTQYF.

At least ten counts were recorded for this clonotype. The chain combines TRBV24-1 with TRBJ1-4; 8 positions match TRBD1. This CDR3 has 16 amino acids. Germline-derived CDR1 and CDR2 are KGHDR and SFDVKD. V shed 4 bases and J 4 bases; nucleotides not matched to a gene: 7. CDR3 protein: CATSDRGQGRNEKLFF. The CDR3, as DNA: TGTGCCACCAGTGACCGTGGACAGGGACGTAATGAAAAACTGTTTTTT.

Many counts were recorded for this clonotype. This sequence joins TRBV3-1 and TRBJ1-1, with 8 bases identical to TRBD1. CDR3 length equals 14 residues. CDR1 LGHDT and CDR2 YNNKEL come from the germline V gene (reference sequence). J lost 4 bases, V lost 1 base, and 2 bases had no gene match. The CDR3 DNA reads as TGTGCCAGCAGCCAAGCCACAGGGGGCACTGAAGCTTTCTTT. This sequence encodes CASSQATGGTEAFF.

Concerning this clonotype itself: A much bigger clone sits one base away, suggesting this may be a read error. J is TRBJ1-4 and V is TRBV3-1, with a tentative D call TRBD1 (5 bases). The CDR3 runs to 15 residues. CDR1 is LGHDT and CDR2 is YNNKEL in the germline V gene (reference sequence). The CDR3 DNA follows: TGTTCCAGCAGCCAAGTAGGGGCCTGGAGAGAAAAACTGTTTTTT. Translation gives CSSSQVGAWREKLFF.

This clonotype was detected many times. The CDR3 coding sequence is TGCAGTGCTAGGCTTGGAGTAGCCCTCCACTTT. Translation: CSARLGVALHF. The chain recombines TRBV20-1 with TRBJ1-6; D gene ambiguous. There are 11 residues in the CDR3. CDR1 and CDR2 from the germline V gene are DFQATT and SNEGSKA (reference sequence). V dropped 3 bases and J dropped 14 bases, with 11 bases sitting between them.

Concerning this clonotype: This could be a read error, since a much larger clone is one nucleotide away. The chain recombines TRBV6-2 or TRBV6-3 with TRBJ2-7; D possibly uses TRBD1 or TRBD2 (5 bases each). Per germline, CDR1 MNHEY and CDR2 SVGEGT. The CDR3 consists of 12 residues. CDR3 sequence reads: CASSYGTHERYF. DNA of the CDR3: TGTGCCAGCAGTTACGGGACCCACGAGCGGTACTTC.

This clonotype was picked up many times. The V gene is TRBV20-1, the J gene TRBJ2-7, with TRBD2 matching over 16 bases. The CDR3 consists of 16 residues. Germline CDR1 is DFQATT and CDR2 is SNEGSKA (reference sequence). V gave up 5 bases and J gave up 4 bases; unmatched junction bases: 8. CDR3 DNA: TGCAGTGCTCCCGGGACTAGCGGGAGGGCCGGTTACGAGCAGTACTTC. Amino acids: CSAPGTSGRAGYEQYF.

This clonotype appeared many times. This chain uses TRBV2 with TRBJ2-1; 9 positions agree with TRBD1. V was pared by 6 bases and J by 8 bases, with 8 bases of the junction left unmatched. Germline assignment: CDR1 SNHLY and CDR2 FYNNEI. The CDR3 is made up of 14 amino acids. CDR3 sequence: CASRGTGSWDEQFF. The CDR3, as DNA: TGTGCCAGCAGGGGGACAGGGAGTTGGGATGAGCAGTTCTTC.

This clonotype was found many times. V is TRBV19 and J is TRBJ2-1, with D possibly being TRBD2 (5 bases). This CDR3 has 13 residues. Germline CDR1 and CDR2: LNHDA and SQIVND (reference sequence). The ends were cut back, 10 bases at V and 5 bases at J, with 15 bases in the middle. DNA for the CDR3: TGTGCCACTCGAGACTACCCTGACAATGAGCAGTTCTTC. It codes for CATRDYPDNEQFF.

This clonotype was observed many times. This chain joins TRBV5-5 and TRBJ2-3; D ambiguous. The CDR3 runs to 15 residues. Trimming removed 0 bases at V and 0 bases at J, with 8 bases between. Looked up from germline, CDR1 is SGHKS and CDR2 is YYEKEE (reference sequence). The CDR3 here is CASSLAGGSTDTQYF. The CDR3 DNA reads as TGTGCCAGCAGCTTGGCCGGCGGAAGCACAGATACGCAGTATTTT.

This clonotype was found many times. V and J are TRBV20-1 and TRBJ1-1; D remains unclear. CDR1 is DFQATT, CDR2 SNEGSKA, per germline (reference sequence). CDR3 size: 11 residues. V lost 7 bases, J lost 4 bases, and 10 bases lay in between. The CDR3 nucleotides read TGCAGTGTGGCTGAACCCACTGAAGCTTTCTTT. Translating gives CSVAEPTEAFF.

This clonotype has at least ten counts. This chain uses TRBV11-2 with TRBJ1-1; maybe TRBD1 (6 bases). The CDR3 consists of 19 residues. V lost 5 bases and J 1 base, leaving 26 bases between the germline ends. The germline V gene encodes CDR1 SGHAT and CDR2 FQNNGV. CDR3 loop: CASSRNQLGGATGNTEAFF. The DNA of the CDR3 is TGTGCCAGCAGCCGGAATCAGCTGGGTGGGGCGACAGGGAACACTGAAGCTTTCTTT.

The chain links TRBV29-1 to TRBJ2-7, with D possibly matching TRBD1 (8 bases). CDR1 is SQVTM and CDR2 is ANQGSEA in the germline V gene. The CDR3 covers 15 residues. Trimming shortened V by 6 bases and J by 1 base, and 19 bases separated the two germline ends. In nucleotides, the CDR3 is TGCAGCGTCTATGGGGGGGACAGGCTTTCCTACGAGCAGTACTTC. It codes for CSVYGGDRLSYEQYF.

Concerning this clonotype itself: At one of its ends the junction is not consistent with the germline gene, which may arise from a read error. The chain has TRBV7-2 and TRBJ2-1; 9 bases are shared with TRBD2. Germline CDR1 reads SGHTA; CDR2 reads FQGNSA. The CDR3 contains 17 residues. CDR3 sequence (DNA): TGTGCCAGCAGCTTAAGAACCGGGACTAGCCACTACAATGAGCTGTTCTTC. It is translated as CASSLRTGTSHYNELFF.

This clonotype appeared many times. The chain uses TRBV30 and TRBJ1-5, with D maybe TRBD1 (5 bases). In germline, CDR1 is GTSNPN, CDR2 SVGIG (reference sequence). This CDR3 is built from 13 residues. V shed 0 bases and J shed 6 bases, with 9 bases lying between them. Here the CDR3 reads CAWSVNGGQPQHF. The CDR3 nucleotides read TGTGCCTGGAGTGTAAATGGGGGTCAGCCCCAGCATTTT.

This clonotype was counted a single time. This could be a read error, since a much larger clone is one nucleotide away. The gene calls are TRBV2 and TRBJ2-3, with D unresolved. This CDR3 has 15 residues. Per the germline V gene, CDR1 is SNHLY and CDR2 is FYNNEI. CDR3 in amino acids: CACSGNRVSTDTQYF. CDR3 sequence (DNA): TGTGCCTGCAGTGGGAATCGGGTGAGCACAGATACGCAGTATTTT.

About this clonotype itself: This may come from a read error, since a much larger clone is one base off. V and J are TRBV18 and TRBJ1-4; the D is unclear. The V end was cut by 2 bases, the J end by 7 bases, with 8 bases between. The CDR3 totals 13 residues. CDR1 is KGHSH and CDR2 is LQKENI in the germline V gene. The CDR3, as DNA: TGTGCCAGCTCACCAGGGTTGAGTGAAAAACTGTTTTTT. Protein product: CASSPGLSEKLFF.

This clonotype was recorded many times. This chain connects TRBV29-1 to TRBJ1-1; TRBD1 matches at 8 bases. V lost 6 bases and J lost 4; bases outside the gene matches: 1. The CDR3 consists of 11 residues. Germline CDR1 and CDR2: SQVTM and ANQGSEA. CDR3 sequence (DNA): TGCAGCGTAGACAGGGGCACTGAAGCTTTCTTT. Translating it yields CSVDRGTEAFF.

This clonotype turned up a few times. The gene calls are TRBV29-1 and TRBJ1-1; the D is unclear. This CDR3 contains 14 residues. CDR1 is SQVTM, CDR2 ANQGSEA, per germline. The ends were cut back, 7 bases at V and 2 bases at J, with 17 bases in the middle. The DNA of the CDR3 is TGCAGCGCCATGGCTGGTACATCTAACACTGAAGCTTTCTTT. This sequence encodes CSAMAGTSNTEAFF.

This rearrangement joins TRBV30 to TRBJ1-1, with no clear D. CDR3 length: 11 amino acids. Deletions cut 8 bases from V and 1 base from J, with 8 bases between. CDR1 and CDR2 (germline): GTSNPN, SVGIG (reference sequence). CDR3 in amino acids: CAVRRNTEAFF. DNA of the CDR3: TGTGCCGTAAGGCGGAACACTGAAGCTTTCTTT.

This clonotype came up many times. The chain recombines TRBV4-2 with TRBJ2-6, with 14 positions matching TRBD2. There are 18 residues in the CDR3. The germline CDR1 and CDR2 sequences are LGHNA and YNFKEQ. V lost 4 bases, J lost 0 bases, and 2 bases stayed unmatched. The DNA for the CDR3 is TGTGCCAGCAGCCTAGGACTAGCGGGGGGCTCTGGGGCCAACGTCCTGACTTTC. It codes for CASSLGLAGGSGANVLTF.

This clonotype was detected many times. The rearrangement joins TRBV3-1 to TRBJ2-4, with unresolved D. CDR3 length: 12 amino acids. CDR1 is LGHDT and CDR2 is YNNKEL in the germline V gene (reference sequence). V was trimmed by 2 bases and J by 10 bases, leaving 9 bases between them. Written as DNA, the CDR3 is TGTGCCAGCAGCCAATCGGGCCGTATTCAGTACTTC. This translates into CASSQSGRIQYF.

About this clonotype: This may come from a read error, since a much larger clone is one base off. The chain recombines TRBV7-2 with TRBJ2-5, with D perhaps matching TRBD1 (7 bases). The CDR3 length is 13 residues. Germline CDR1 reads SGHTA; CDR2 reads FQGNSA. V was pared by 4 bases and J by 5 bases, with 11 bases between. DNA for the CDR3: TGTGCCAGCAGCTGGGCAGGGGGGGAGACCCAGTACTTC. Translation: CASSWAGGETQYF.